The 23 T cell receptor beta chains given below trace back to one sample, sequenced in a study of cytomegalovirus exposure and HLA in healthy donors. This PCR relied on a set of 60 Vbeta primers and 13 Jbeta primers. The data were produced by immunoSEQ multiplex PCR, yet TCRdb's version contains in-frame clones alone and is incomplete. The table has 140,000 to 150,000 clones, 75% seen once. Specimen: PBMCs. Receptors originate from a man aged 30 to 45 in good health and CMV-seronegative.

This clone has more than one count but fewer than ten. The CDR3 sequence: CASSMSGGNTEAFF. The CDR3 bases are TGTGCCAGTAGTATGTCGGGGGGGAACACTGAAGCTTTCTTT. The chain carries TRBV19 and TRBJ1-1; D may be TRBD1 (5 bases). CDR1 is LNHDA, CDR2 SQIVND, per germline (reference sequence). Trimming left V 3 bases short and J 1 base short, with 9 bases between. This CDR3 region has 14 residues. Together with reference TRBV19 and TRBJ1-1, the CDR3 gives the full variable domain: DGGITQSPKYLFRKEGQNVTLSCEQNLNHDAMYWYRQDPGQGLRLIYYSQIVNDFQKGDIAEGYSVSREKKESFPLTVTSAQKNPTAFYLCASSMSGGNTEAFFGQGTRLTVV.

This chain uses TRBV19 with TRBJ2-7, with a tentative D call TRBD2 (6 bases). Trimming took off 5 bases at V and 2 bases at J, with 13 bases between the two ends. CDR1 is LNHDA, CDR2 SQIVND, per germline (reference sequence). The CDR3 contains 14 residues. CDR3 sequence (DNA): TGTGCCAGTAGTCGTGGGGGAGGACCCTACGAGCAGTACTTC. Amino acid sequence: CASSRGGGPYEQYF. Full variable domain (missing parts from reference TRBV19 and TRBJ2-7): DGGITQSPKYLFRKEGQNVTLSCEQNLNHDAMYWYRQDPGQGLRLIYYSQIVNDFQKGDIAEGYSVSREKKESFPLTVTSAQKNPTAFYLCASSRGGGPYEQYFGPGTRLTVT.

This clone was seen only a few times. The rearrangement joins TRBV4-1 to TRBJ2-6; 9 bases are shared with TRBD1. This CDR3 is 17 amino acids long. Trimming at V came to 4 bases and at J to 3 bases, leaving 7 bases not matched to a gene. Germline V gives CDR1 MGHRA, CDR2 YSYEKL. CDR3 sequence (DNA): TGCGCCAGCAGCCTTCTGGACAGGGGAGATGGGGCCAACGTCCTGACTTTC. Residues: CASSLLDRGDGANVLTF.

The rearrangement uses TRBV4-2 and TRBJ2-3, with 11 nucleotides matching TRBD2. Germline values: CDR1 LGHNA, CDR2 YNFKEQ. CDR3 length: 19 amino acids. V gave up 4 bases and J gave up 6 bases; unmatched junction bases: 18. The CDR3 here is CASSRGRIGFSGRADTQYF. Written as DNA, the CDR3 is TGTGCCAGCAGCCGCGGACGAATAGGGTTTAGCGGGAGGGCCGATACGCAGTATTTT.

The chain is built from TRBV5-3 and TRBJ2-1, with D possibly matching TRBD1 (5 bases). Being an ORF, TRBV5-3 has a function that is uncertain. V lost 1 base to trimming and J lost 4 bases, with 12 bases between them. The CDR3 spans 15 residues. CDR3 DNA: TGTGCCAGAAGCTTGTTGGGGCTCGATTACAATGAGCAGTTCTTC. This encodes CARSLLGLDYNEQFF.

This rearrangement joins TRBV5-1 to TRBJ1-5, with a weak D call TRBD1 (6 bases). This CDR3 region has 15 residues. Germline V gene sequence: CDR1 SGHRS, CDR2 YFSETQ. V shed 4 bases and J shed 7 bases, with 18 bases lying between them. CDR3 DNA: TGCGCCAGCAGCCCCGGGCAGGGGTGGAAACAGCCCCAGCATTTT. This codes for CASSPGQGWKQPQHF. The full variable domain, completed using reference TRBV5-1 and TRBJ1-5, is KAGVTQTPRYLIKTRGQQVTLSCSPISGHRSVSWYQQTPGQGLQFLFEYFSETQRNKGNFPGRFSGRQFSNSRSEMNVSTLELGDSALYLCASSPGQGWKQPQHFGDGTRLSIL.

V gene TRBV2 combines with J gene TRBJ2-2, with D tentatively TRBD1 (6 bases). CDR3 length: 14 residues. Trimming removed 5 bases from V and 1 base from J, with 8 bases in between. In germline, CDR1 is SNHLY, CDR2 FYNNEI. CDR3 DNA: TGTGCCAGCAGTCGCAGGGGGAACACCGGGGAGCTGTTTTTT. The encoded protein is CASSRRGNTGELFF.

The gene calls are TRBV30 and TRBJ1-4; D possibly corresponds to TRBD1 (5 bases). Germline CDR1 is GTSNPN and CDR2 is SVGIG (reference sequence). The CDR3 length is 15 residues. V was cut by 0 bases and J by 8 bases, with 16 bases left in between. For the CDR3, the DNA is TGTGCCTGGAGTGTACGGGGGACCCTCGGGGAAAAACTGTTTTTT. Amino acids: CAWSVRGTLGEKLFF.

As for this clone: An end of the junction differs from the germline gene, which may be a read error. The rearrangement joins TRBV6-6 to TRBJ2-7, with a tentative D call TRBD1 (6 bases). Germline CDR1 MNHNY, CDR2 SVGAGI (reference sequence). The CDR3 is 15 amino acids. The CDR3 region is CASIYSGGSAYEQYF. CDR3 DNA sequence: TGTGCCAGCATTTACTCTGGGGGCTCGGCCTACGAGCAGTACTTC.

This sequence joins TRBV7-9 and TRBJ1-1, with D uncertain. V gave up 1 base and J gave up 4 bases, with 13 bases separating them. The CDR3 is made up of 15 amino acids. CDR1 is SEHNR and CDR2 is FQNEAQ in the germline V gene (reference sequence). The CDR3, as DNA: TGTGCCAGCAGCTTAGTCCCGGGTGGGTTCACTGAAGCTTTCTTT. As protein: CASSLVPGGFTEAFF.

This chain links TRBV25-1 with TRBJ2-2; D is possibly TRBD2 (6 bases). The germline CDR1 and CDR2 sequences are MGHDK and SYGVNS. V gave up 5 bases and J gave up 4 bases, with 8 bases separating them. The CDR3 extends over 13 amino acids. The CDR3 is CASSLRGTGELFF. As DNA, the CDR3 is TGTGCCAGCAGTTTGCGGGGCACCGGGGAGCTGTTTTTT.

This chain connects TRBV2 to TRBJ1-4; D ambiguous. The germline V gene has CDR1 SNHLY and CDR2 FYNNEI. This CDR3 has 15 amino acids. V lost 3 bases and J lost 8, with 16 bases in between. In DNA form, the CDR3 reads TGTGCCAGCAGTGATCGGGCGGTTAGGAGGGAAAAACTGTTTTTT. Protein: CASSDRAVRREKLFF.

This clone was counted a few times. This chain uses TRBV9 with TRBJ2-2; tentative D call: TRBD2 (5 bases). Trimming stripped 2 bases from V and 1 base from J, with 12 bases between. Looked up from germline, CDR1 is SGDLS and CDR2 is YYNGEE. CDR3 length equals 16 residues. CDR3 in DNA: TGTGCCAGCAGCGTCAGCGGACCCTTGAACACCGGGGAGCTGTTTTTT. Its protein is CASSVSGPLNTGELFF. The variable domain in full, with the rest retrieved from reference TRBV9 and TRBJ2-2, is DSGVTQTPKHLITATGQRVTLRCSPRSGDLSVYWYQQSLDQGLQFLIQYYNGEERAKGNILERFSAQQFPDLHSELNLSSLELGDSALYFCASSVSGPLNTGELFFGEGSRLTVL.

A single count supports this clone. The rearrangement uses TRBV6-5 and TRBJ1-1; D unresolved. Trimming took 7 bases from V and 1 from J, leaving 16 bases between them. The CDR3 length is 15 residues. Germline CDR1 and CDR2: MNHEY and SVGAGI. CDR3 nucleotides: TGTGCCAGCAACCCATACGAGCGACCGAACACTGAAGCTTTCTTT. Translation gives CASNPYERPNTEAFF.

The chain has TRBV7-9 and TRBJ1-6; D perhaps matches TRBD1 (5 bases). Trimming took off 2 bases at V and 3 bases at J, with 11 bases between the two ends. This CDR3 comprises 16 residues. Germline V gene data show CDR1 as SEHNR and CDR2 as FQNEAQ (reference sequence). The CDR3 region is CASSLMQGIYNSPLHF. As DNA, the CDR3 is TGTGCCAGCAGCTTAATGCAGGGCATCTATAATTCACCCCTCCACTTT.

The chain links TRBV12-2 to TRBJ1-5. TRBV12-2 is classified as a pseudogene. The CDR3 has 20 amino acids. CDR3 loop: CASRLAKQGMGGVSNQPQHF. CDR3 coding DNA: TGTGCAAGTCGCTTAGCAAAACAGGGTATGGGGGGGGTTAGCAATCAGCCCCAGCATTTT.

The chain employs TRBV5-1 and TRBJ2-7; 10 bases are a match to TRBD2. This CDR3 spans 14 amino acids. CDR1 is SGHRS, CDR2 YFSETQ, per germline. The J segment lost 3 bases and the V segment lost 4 bases, leaving 4 bases of the junction unmatched. Written as DNA, the CDR3 is TGCGCCAGCAGCCTACTAGCGGGGAACTACGAGCAGTACTTC. This translates into CASSLLAGNYEQYF.

Comments on this clone: Other DNA sequences of this sample code for an identical CDR3. V usage is TRBV5-6 and J usage is TRBJ2-3; a weak D match, TRBD1 (5 bases). The V gene's germline CDR1 is SGHDT and CDR2 YYEEEE. V gave up 1 base and J gave up 0 bases, with 18 bases separating them. This CDR3 spans 18 amino acids. CDR3 in amino acids: CASSLSTLQESSTDTQYF. DNA for the CDR3: TGTGCCAGCAGCTTGTCAACCCTACAGGAATCTAGCACAGATACGCAGTATTTT.

The rearrangement uses TRBV4-2 and TRBJ2-1; 8 nucleotides match TRBD2. There are 16 residues in the CDR3. J gave up 3 bases and V 1 base, and 5 bases lay outside the gene matches. Germline V gene sequence: CDR1 LGHNA, CDR2 YNFKEQ. CDR3 protein: CASSQGSLAGYNEQFF. CDR3 sequence (DNA): TGTGCCAGCAGCCAAGGTAGCCTAGCGGGCTACAATGAGCAGTTCTTC.

The chain links TRBV2 to TRBJ1-4, with D possibly being TRBD1 (6 bases). Germline CDR1 is SNHLY and CDR2 is FYNNEI. The CDR3 has 13 amino acids. The germline V and J ends were trimmed by 5 bases and 8 bases, with 12 bases remaining between them. The CDR3: CASSPGQLEKLFF. The CDR3 DNA reads TGTGCCAGCAGTCCAGGACAGTTAGAAAAACTGTTTTTT. Combining the CDR3 with reference TRBV2 and TRBJ1-4 gives the whole variable domain EPEVTQTPSHQVTQMGQEVILRCVPISNHLYFYWYRQILGQKVEFLVSFYNNEISEKSEIFDDQFSVERPDGSNFTLKIRSTKLEDSAMYFCASSPGQLEKLFFGSGTQLSVL.

The chain links TRBV30 to TRBJ1-5; 9 nucleotides match TRBD1. This CDR3 comprises 15 residues. Germline CDR1 GTSNPN, CDR2 SVGIG (reference sequence). After removal of 3 bases from V and 4 bases from J, the junction contained 7 bases not matched to a gene. Written as DNA, the CDR3 is TGTGCCTGGAGCACGGGACAGGGTCGTAATCAGCCCCAGCATTTT. As protein: CAWSTGQGRNQPQHF.

The genes are TRBV6-5 and TRBJ2-1; 9 bases match TRBD1. Germline values: CDR1 MNHEY, CDR2 SVGAGI. The J segment lost 0 bases and the V segment lost 7 bases, leaving 4 bases of the junction unmatched. The CDR3 totals 15 residues. In nucleotides, the CDR3 is TGTGCCAGCACCGGGACAGGGAGCTCCTACAATGAGCAGTTCTTC. As protein: CASTGTGSSYNEQFF.

V usage is TRBV19 and J usage is TRBJ1-5, with 8 bases that match TRBD1. The CDR3 loop spans 15 amino acids. CDR1 and CDR2 (germline): LNHDA, SQIVND (reference sequence). V shed 10 bases, J shed 2 bases, and the junction held 10 bases outside the gene matches. The CDR3 loop reads CAISGQGMGNQPQHF. The DNA for the CDR3 is TGTGCCATCTCCGGACAGGGAATGGGCAATCAGCCCCAGCATTTT.